This T cell receptor beta chain was sequenced for a study of CD8 T cells in ankylosing spondylitis. Study-level results: For ankylosing spondylitis blood, a TCR beta motif of seven to nine highly homologous variants appeared characteristic. Researchers report that disease-linked clones proved CD8+ and relatively rare in peripheral blood.

As the method for making TCR beta libraries, quantitative 5'-RACE with molecular barcodes was used. TCRdb re-called the 5' RACE reads with MiXCR, one entry per CDR3 protein. The table shows 800,000 to 900,000 distinct CDR3 sequences, with about an eighth occurring only once. Trimming cost V 4 bases and J 5 bases; bases outside gene matches: 7. In germline, CDR1 is MGHDK, CDR2 SYGVNS. The CDR3 spans 16 residues. As to this clonotype: What it binds is not known.

Sequencing was performed on blood, either unsorted or a sorted T cell fraction (not recorded which). This chain uses TRBV25-1 with TRBJ2-7, with 14 bases that match TRBD2. This sequence was found in a male donor with ankylosing spondylitis. The CDR3 DNA sequence: TGTGCCAGCAGTGTGGGACTAGCGGGAGAACTAGACGAGCAGTACTTC. It yields the protein CASSVGLAGELDEQYF.